This section outlines one T cell receptor beta chain sequence together with its context. Its specificity is unknown. The source of the sample is a study of cytomegalovirus exposure and HLA in healthy donors. Study-wide results and caveats: It was only CMV serostatus that was available as immune exposure information. Sequencing depth across donors, presence/absence analyses assumed, was roughly uniform.

The V gene lost 1 base and the J gene lost 3 bases, with 7 bases spanning the gap. Germline CDR1 SGHVS, CDR2 FQNEAQ. The CDR3 has 14 residues. At the time of sampling, donors were nominally healthy, though unrecorded immune exposures were likely. 60 Vbeta and 13 Jbeta primers were used in PCR. Method: immunoSEQ multiplex PCR; TCRdb's copy keeps in-frame clones and lacks some. The sample contains over 150,000 clones, 74% of which appear only once. This sequence originates from a man between 25 and 39 years old in good health and CMV-seronegative. Sequencing was done on a sample of PBMCs. The chain links TRBV7-8 to TRBJ2-1; D is ambiguous. The CDR3 loop is CASSLDAIYNEQFF. The CDR3 nucleotides are TGTGCCAGCAGCTTAGACGCGATCTACAATGAGCAGTTCTTC. The full variable domain, completed using reference TRBV7-8 and TRBJ2-1, is GAGVSQSPRYKVAKRGQDVALRCDPISGHVSLFWYQQALGQGPEFLTYFQNEAQLDKSGLPSDRFFAERPEGSVSTLKIQRTQQEDSAVYLCASSLDAIYNEQFFGPGTRLTVL.